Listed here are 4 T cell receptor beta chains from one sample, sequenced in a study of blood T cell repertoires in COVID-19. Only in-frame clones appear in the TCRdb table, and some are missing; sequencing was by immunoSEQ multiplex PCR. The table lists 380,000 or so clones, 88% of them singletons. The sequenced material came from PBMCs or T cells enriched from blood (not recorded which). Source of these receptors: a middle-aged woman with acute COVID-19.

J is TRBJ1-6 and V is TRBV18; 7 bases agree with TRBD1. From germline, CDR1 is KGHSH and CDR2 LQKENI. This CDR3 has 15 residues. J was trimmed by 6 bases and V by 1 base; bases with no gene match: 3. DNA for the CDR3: TGTGCCAGCTCACCACAGGGGGCTGCTAATTCACCCCTCCACTTT. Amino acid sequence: CASSPQGAANSPLHF. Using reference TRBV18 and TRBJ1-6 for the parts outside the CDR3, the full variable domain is NAGVMQNPRHLVRRRGQEARLRCSPMKGHSHVYWYRQLPEEGLKFMVYLQKENIIDESGMPKERFSAEFPKEGPSILRIQQVVRGDSAAYFCASSPQGAANSPLHFGNGTRLTVT.

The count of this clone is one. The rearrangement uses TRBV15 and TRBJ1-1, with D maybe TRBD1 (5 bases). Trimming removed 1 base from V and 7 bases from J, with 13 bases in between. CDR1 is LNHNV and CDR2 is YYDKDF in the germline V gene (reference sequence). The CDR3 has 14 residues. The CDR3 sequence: CATSRGGGLDEAFF. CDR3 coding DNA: TGTGCCACCAGCAGAGGCGGGGGGTTAGATGAAGCTTTCTTT.

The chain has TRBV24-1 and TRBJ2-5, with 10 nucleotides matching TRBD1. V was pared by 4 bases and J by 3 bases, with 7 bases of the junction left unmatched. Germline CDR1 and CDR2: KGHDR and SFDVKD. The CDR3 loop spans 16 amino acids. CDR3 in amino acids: CATSDVLGTGEETQYF. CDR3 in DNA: TGTGCCACCAGTGACGTCCTCGGGACAGGGGAAGAGACCCAGTACTTC.

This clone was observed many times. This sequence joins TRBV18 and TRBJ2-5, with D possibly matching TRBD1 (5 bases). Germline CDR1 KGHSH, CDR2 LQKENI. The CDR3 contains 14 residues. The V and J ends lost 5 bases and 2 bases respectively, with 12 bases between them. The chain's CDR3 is CASSGAQLQETQYF. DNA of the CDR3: TGTGCCAGCTCAGGGGCCCAACTACAAGAGACCCAGTACTTC.